Described below is a single T cell receptor beta chain sequence and its context. Antigen specificity is unknown. The repertoire was sequenced with immunoSEQ multiplex PCR; TCRdb's copy has only in-frame clones and lacks some. Of some 110,000 clones listed, approximately 88% are singletons. The CDR3 has 18 amino acids. The V gene's germline CDR1 is SEHNR and CDR2 FQNEAQ (reference sequence). Between the trimmed V and J ends, which lost 2 bases and 0 bases, there was a span of 17 bases. These data are taken from a study of T cell responses to AZD1222 COVID-19 vaccine. Findings of the study overall: White British ancestry dominated among donors, who included more females, and clonal diversity was possibly underestimated.

The clonotype was recovered from an adult in good health. V gene TRBV7-9 combines with J gene TRBJ2-1; D gene ambiguous. Specimen: peripheral blood, collected on day 0 of AZD1222 vaccination. The CDR3 sequence is CASSLSGALSYSYNEQFF. In DNA, the CDR3 is TGTGCCAGCAGCTTATCGGGCGCCTTAAGCTACTCCTACAATGAGCAGTTCTTC. Filled out from reference TRBV7-9 and TRBJ2-1, the complete variable domain reads DTGVSQNPRHKITKRGQNVTFRCDPISEHNRLYWYRQTLGQGPEFLTYFQNEAQLEKSRLLSDRFSAERPKGSFSTLEIQRTEQGDSAMYLCASSLSGALSYSYNEQFFGPGTRLTVL.